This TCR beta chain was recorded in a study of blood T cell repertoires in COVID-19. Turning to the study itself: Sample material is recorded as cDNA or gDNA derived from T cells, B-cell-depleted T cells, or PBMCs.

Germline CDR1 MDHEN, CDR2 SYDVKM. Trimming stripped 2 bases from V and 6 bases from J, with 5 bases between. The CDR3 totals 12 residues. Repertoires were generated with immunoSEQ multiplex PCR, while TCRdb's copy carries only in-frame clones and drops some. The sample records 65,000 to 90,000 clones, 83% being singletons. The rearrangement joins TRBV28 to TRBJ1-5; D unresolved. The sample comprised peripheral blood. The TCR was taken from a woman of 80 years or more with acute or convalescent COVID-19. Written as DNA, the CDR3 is TGTGCCAGCAGTTTAGCGGGTCAGCCCCAGCATTTT. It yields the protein CASSLAGQPQHF.